The clone carrying this T cell receptor (beta chain) was detected a few times. The CDR3 has 17 amino acids. Trimming cost V 1 base and J 2 bases, with 20 bases left between them. The germline V gene encodes CDR1 DFQATT and CDR2 SNEGSKA (reference sequence). The sample is PBMC spiked with counted cells of clone KT2. This specimen belongs to a study of quantifying T cell responses using KT2 cells. Study-level information: TCR alpha and beta constant-region primers primed reverse transcription of RNA. The T4 ligation step was estimated to exceed 9.5% efficiency under optimum conditions.

Each cDNA got a UMI-containing oligo ligated at its 3' end. An equimolar mix of RC1.1 and RC1.2 primed the beta chain across TRBC1 and TRBC2. A single record per CDR3 protein comes from TCRdb applying MiXCR to the UMI-ligation and nested PCR reads. The sample includes 40,000 to 50,000 distinct CDR3 sequences, 15% to 20% of them seen just once. The chain combines TRBV20-1 with TRBJ1-2, with unresolved D. The specimen sequenced was PBMCs spiked with cells of the T cell clone KT2. This TCR was sampled from a human donor. The CDR3 DNA follows: TGCAGTGCTAGAGCTTCCCCCTCCGGCCAGCTCAACTATGGCTACACCTTC. It translates to CSARASPSGQLNYGYTF.